What follows are 9 T cell receptor beta chains derived from one specimen sequenced in a study of T cell responses to AZD1222 COVID-19 vaccine. Data came from immunoSEQ multiplex PCR; TCRdb stores just in-frame clones and leaves some out. The sample shows about 120,000 clones, 75% to 90% of them seen only once. The sequencing here drew on peripheral blood, taken on day 0 of MenACWY control vaccination. The receptor source for this set is an adult in good health.

The chain recombines TRBV5-6 with TRBJ1-2; D unclear. V was shortened by 3 bases and J by 8 bases, with 11 bases between the two germline ends. CDR1 is SGHDT and CDR2 is YYEEEE in the germline V gene. There are 12 residues in the CDR3. As DNA, the CDR3 is TGTGCCAGCAGCTACTTGGGGAGGGGCTACACCTTC. Amino acid sequence: CASSYLGRGYTF.

J is TRBJ2-3 and V is TRBV28, with D possibly matching TRBD1 (6 bases). There are 15 residues in the CDR3. Trimming shortened V by 8 bases and J by 2 bases, and 17 bases separated the two germline ends. The V gene's germline CDR1 is MDHEN and CDR2 SYDVKM. CDR3 loop: CASAKWGQNTDTQYF. CDR3 DNA: TGTGCCAGCGCAAAGTGGGGACAAAACACAGATACGCAGTATTTT.

This chain links TRBV6-5 with TRBJ2-3, with TRBD2 as a possible D gene (7 bases). This CDR3 has 15 residues. Per germline, CDR1 MNHEY and CDR2 SVGAGI. Trimming removed 2 bases at V and 3 bases at J, with 12 bases between. CDR3 sequence: CASSYEGGQTDTQYF. The CDR3 coding sequence is TGTGCCAGCAGTTACGAGGGGGGGCAAACAGATACGCAGTATTTT.

The rearrangement links TRBV4-3 to TRBJ1-2; 8 nucleotides align to TRBD1. The CDR3 is made up of 15 amino acids. V lost 1 base, J lost 4 bases, and 5 bases stayed unmatched. Germline V gene lookup returns CDR1 LGHNA and CDR2 YSLEER. The CDR3 nucleotides read TGCGCCAGCAGCCAAGGCAGGGGGCTAGGCTATGGCTACACCTTC. Translation gives CASSQGRGLGYGYTF.

This chain connects TRBV19 to TRBJ1-1; no firm D call. V was cut by 1 base and J by 6 bases, with 6 bases left in between. There are 12 residues in the CDR3. Germline CDR1 reads LNHDA; CDR2 reads SQIVND (reference sequence). CDR3: CASSIGSAEAFF. DNA for the CDR3: TGTGCCAGTAGTATAGGGTCTGCTGAAGCTTTCTTT.

This clone was seen a few times. This chain joins TRBV4-3 and TRBJ2-7, with D maybe TRBD2 (5 bases). Germline CDR1 is LGHNA and CDR2 is YSLEER. Trimming shortened V by 0 bases and J by 3 bases, and 21 bases separated the two germline ends. The CDR3 totals 18 residues. CDR3 nucleotides: TGCGCCAGCAGCCAAGAAACCGGGGATCAATACTTAAACTACGAGCAGTACTTC. Residues: CASSQETGDQYLNYEQYF.

The V gene is TRBV2, the J gene TRBJ2-3, with 16 bases aligning to TRBD2. The CDR3 has 16 residues. Germline values: CDR1 SNHLY, CDR2 FYNNEI. V shed 6 bases and J 4 bases; nucleotides not matched to a gene: 4. CDR3 sequence: CASRPGLAGGADTQYF. CDR3 coding DNA: TGTGCCAGCAGGCCGGGACTAGCGGGGGGGGCAGATACGCAGTATTTT.

A few counts support this clone. The chain combines TRBV7-3 with TRBJ2-5; D may correspond to TRBD1 or TRBD2 (5 bases each). The V and J ends lost 3 bases and 0 bases respectively, with 5 bases between them. CDR1 is SGHTA and CDR2 is FQGTGA in the germline V gene. This CDR3 has 13 amino acids. The CDR3 sequence is CASSLGHQETQYF. For the CDR3, the DNA is TGTGCCAGCAGCTTGGGACACCAAGAGACCCAGTACTTC. Supplemented by reference TRBV7-3 and TRBJ2-5, the full variable domain reads GAGVSQTPSNKVTEKGKYVELRCDPISGHTALYWYRQSLGQGPEFLIYFQGTGAADDSGLPNDRFFAVRPEGSVSTLKIQRTERGDSAVYLCASSLGHQETQYFGPGTRLLVL.

The chain uses TRBV11-3 and TRBJ1-2; tentatively, D is TRBD1 (6 bases). The V gene lost 3 bases and the J gene lost 3 bases, with 11 bases spanning the gap. CDR1 and CDR2 from the germline V gene are SGHNT and YENEEA. The CDR3 extends over 14 amino acids. The CDR3 protein is CASSLDSKYYGYTF. In DNA form, the CDR3 reads TGTGCCAGCAGCTTGGACAGCAAATACTATGGCTACACCTTC. The full variable domain, in which reference TRBV11-3 and TRBJ1-2 provide the parts outside the CDR3, is EAGVVQSPRYKIIEKKQPVAFWCNPISGHNTLYWYLQNLGQGPELLIRYENEEAVDDSQLPKDRFSAERLKGVDSTLKIQPAELGDSAVYLCASSLDSKYYGYTFGSGTRLTVV.